This record covers a single T cell receptor (beta chain). The antigen is unknown. These data are taken from a study of response to subunit inactivated influenza vaccine. Whole-study results and caveats: Authors suggested each seasonal influenza vaccination recruits few new T cells.

Trimming left V 3 bases short and J 1 base short, with 10 bases between. CDR3 length equals 15 residues. Germline loops: CDR1 MNHEY, CDR2 SVGEGT. TCRdb used MiXCR to reprocess the RT-PCR reads, holding one entry per CDR3 protein. The sample records around 480,000 distinct CDR3 sequences, 16% being singletons. This TCR came from a man aged 50 to 69 who received an inactivated influenza vaccine. V usage is TRBV6-2 or TRBV6-3 and J usage is TRBJ2-4; D possibly corresponds to TRBD2 (5 bases). The material sequenced was CD4+ T cells sorted from PBMCs, taken around 2 years after vaccination. CDR3 amino acids: CASSYPGSAKNIQYF. The CDR3 region has the DNA TGTGCCAGCAGTTATCCGGGGTCGGCCAAAAACATTCAGTACTTC.